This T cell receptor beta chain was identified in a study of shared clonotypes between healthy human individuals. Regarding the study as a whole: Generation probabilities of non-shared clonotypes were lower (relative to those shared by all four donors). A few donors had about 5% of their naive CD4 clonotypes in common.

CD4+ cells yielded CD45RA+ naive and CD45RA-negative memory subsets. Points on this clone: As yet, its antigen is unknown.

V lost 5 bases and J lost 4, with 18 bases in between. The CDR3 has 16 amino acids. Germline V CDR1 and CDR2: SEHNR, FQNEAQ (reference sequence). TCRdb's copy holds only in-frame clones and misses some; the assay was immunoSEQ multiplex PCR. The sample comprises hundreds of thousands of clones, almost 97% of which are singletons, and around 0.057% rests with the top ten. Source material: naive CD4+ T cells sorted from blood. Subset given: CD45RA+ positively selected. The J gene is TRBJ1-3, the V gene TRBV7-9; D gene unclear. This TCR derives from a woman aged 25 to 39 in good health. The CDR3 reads CASSPAQHSGGNTIYF. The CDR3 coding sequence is TGTGCCAGCAGCCCTGCTCAACACTCGGGCGGAAACACCATATATTTT.